This T cell receptor (beta chain) was sequenced for a study of cytotoxic CD8 clonotypes in ibrutinib-treated CLL. Study-level background: The subjects consisted of approximately twelve relapsed/refractory and roughly 14 treatment-naive individuals, with roughly 17 IGHV unmutated.

Only in-frame clones appear in the TCRdb table, and some are missing; sequencing was by immunoSEQ multiplex PCR. The sample lists about 270,000 clones; 60% to 80% were seen once. The germline V gene encodes CDR1 SGDLS and CDR2 YYNGEE. The CDR3 extends over 14 amino acids. The ends were cut back, 0 bases at V and 4 bases at J, with 10 bases in the middle. The material sequenced was PBMCs, taken at disease progression, from a patient treated with ibrutinib. The J gene is TRBJ1-2, the V gene TRBV9; D remains unclear. This receptor was identified in a human donor with chronic lymphocytic leukemia. The CDR3: CASSVVNGIYGYTF. DNA for the CDR3: TGTGCCAGCAGCGTAGTAAACGGGATCTATGGCTACACCTTC.